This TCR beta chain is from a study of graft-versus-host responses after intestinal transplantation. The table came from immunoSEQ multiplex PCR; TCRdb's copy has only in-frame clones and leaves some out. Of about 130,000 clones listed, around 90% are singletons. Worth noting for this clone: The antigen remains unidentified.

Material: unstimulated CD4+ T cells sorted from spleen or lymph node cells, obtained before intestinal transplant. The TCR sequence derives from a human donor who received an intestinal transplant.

CDR3 protein: CASSIFGSETQYF. The CDR3 DNA is TGTGCCAGTAGTATCTTCGGGAGCGAGACCCAGTACTTC. This chain uses TRBV19 with TRBJ2-5, with TRBD2 as a possible D gene (6 bases). The germline CDR1 and CDR2 sequences are LNHDA and SQIVND (reference sequence). V lost 3 bases, J lost 5 bases, and 10 bases lay in between. CDR3 length: 13 residues.